These 19 T cell receptor beta chains were sequenced from one sample in a study of blood T cell repertoires in COVID-19 (TCRdb year 2020). Library prep was done by the immunoSEQ multiplex PCR assay. TCRdb took this table from immuneACCESS and kept in-frame rearrangements with V and J called. Such tables lack part of the clones; where checked against another copy, unresolved V genes explain under half of the gap, and the rest is unexplained. This sample comprises approximately 210,000 clones, roughly four fifths of them detected only once. The top ten constitute around 12% of the sample. Sequenced input: peripheral blood. Every receptor here comes from a woman in her thirties or forties with acute or convalescent COVID-19.

V gene TRBV4-1 combines with J gene TRBJ2-7, with no clear D. CDR3 size: 13 residues. Per the germline V gene, CDR1 is MGHRA and CDR2 is YSYEKL. V was trimmed by 5 bases and J by 4 bases, leaving 12 bases between them. CDR3 protein: CASSNILEYEQYF. The CDR3 nucleotides read TGCGCCAGCAGCAACATCCTGGAGTACGAGCAGTACTTC.

This chain joins TRBV9 and TRBJ1-4; 8 bases agree with TRBD1. V shed 4 bases and J 8 bases; nucleotides not matched to a gene: 13. The CDR3 length is 16 residues. The germline gives CDR1 SGDLS, CDR2 YYNGEE. The CDR3 coding sequence is TGTGCCAGCAGCTTAGGACAGGGTCCAGGGGAAGAAAAACTGTTTTTT. Protein sequence: CASSLGQGPGEEKLFF.

The genes are TRBV6-2 or TRBV6-3 and TRBJ2-7; 8 bases map to TRBD2. The CDR3 has 16 amino acids. Germline values: CDR1 MNHEY, CDR2 SVGEGT. V shed 2 bases, J shed 3 bases, and the junction held 9 bases outside the gene matches. The CDR3 DNA is TGTGCCAGCAGTTACCCCCCTAGCGGGTTCATCTACGAGCAGTACTTC. This sequence encodes CASSYPPSGFIYEQYF.

V usage is TRBV4-3 and J usage is TRBJ2-1, with 13 bases matching TRBD2. This CDR3 spans 16 amino acids. V trimming: 1 base; J trimming: 8 bases; junction bases outside the gene matches: 5. Germline V CDR1 and CDR2: LGHNA, YSLEER. The CDR3 loop reads CASSQGGLAGRDEQFF. The CDR3 DNA follows: TGCGCCAGCAGCCAAGGGGGACTAGCGGGAAGGGATGAGCAGTTCTTC.

This sequence joins TRBV27 and TRBJ2-7; 16 bases match TRBD2. CDR1 MNHEY and CDR2 SMNVEV come from the germline V gene (reference sequence). V gave up 6 bases and J gave up 7 bases; unmatched junction bases: 12. CDR3 length: 17 amino acids. Written as DNA, the CDR3 is TGTGCCAGCAGGGGACTAGCGGGAGGGGTAGTCTCGGGAGAGCAGTACTTC. Residues: CASRGLAGGVVSGEQYF.

This chain uses TRBV29-1 with TRBJ2-3, with TRBD2 identical over 11 bases. After removal of 3 bases from V and 2 bases from J, the junction contained 7 bases not matched to a gene. The germline V gene has CDR1 SQVTM and CDR2 ANQGSEA. This CDR3 has 16 residues. In DNA form, the CDR3 reads TGCAGCGTTGATCCGTTAGCGGGGGGGCCCACAGATACGCAGTATTTT. Amino acid sequence: CSVDPLAGGPTDTQYF.

This clone occurred once. The chain employs TRBV30 and TRBJ2-2, with 7 bases identical to TRBD2. V lost 2 bases and J lost 4; bases outside the gene matches: 1. Germline CDR1 is GTSNPN and CDR2 is SVGIG (reference sequence). The CDR3 totals 13 residues. The CDR3 loop reads CAWSPGGTGELFF. DNA of the CDR3: TGTGCCTGGAGTCCGGGGGGCACCGGGGAGCTGTTTTTT.

CDR3 coding DNA: TGTGCCACCAGCAGGTCTAGCGCCACCCAAGAGACCCAGTACTTC. Translation: CATSRSSATQETQYF. The chain combines TRBV15 with TRBJ2-5, with D possibly being TRBD2 (6 bases). Germline V gene sequence: CDR1 LNHNV, CDR2 YYDKDF (reference sequence). The CDR3 totals 15 residues. Between the trimmed V and J ends, which lost 3 bases and 1 base, there was a span of 12 bases.

This clone has only a few counts. The DNA of the CDR3 is TGTGCCAGCAGCGCTCGAACAGGGGGCGGAGGGGCTAACTATGGCTACACCTTC. Amino acid sequence: CASSARTGGGGANYGYTF. This rearrangement joins TRBV9 to TRBJ1-2, with TRBD1 matching over 9 bases. V dropped 3 bases and J dropped 0; count of bases not matched to a gene: 12. This CDR3 contains 18 residues. Germline lookup yields CDR1 SGDLS and CDR2 YYNGEE.

The V and J genes are TRBV4-1 and TRBJ1-2; D unresolved. Per the germline V gene, CDR1 is MGHRA and CDR2 is YSYEKL. The ends were cut back, 1 base at V and 3 bases at J, with 15 bases in the middle. This CDR3 is 16 amino acids long. CDR3: CASSQVPPLLDYGYTF. The CDR3 DNA sequence: TGCGCCAGCAGCCAAGTACCCCCCCTCCTAGACTATGGCTACACCTTC.

The V call is TRBV18, the J call TRBJ2-4; D is perhaps TRBD2 (7 bases). The CDR3 extends over 15 amino acids. V shed 0 bases and J shed 7 bases, with 13 bases lying between them. The germline gives CDR1 KGHSH, CDR2 LQKENI. The chain's CDR3 is CASSPPLQGGNIQYF. As DNA, the CDR3 is TGTGCCAGCTCACCACCGTTACAGGGAGGGAACATTCAGTACTTC.

The rearrangement links TRBV20-1 to TRBJ2-1; 12 positions match TRBD2. V trimming: 3 bases; J trimming: 9 bases; junction bases outside the gene matches: 9. There are 15 residues in the CDR3. CDR1 DFQATT and CDR2 SNEGSKA come from the germline V gene (reference sequence). CDR3 sequence reads: CSASSSGRGESEQFF. CDR3 coding DNA: TGCAGTGCTAGTTCTAGCGGGAGGGGGGAGAGTGAGCAGTTCTTC.

V gene TRBV19 combines with J gene TRBJ1-1; the D gene is possibly TRBD1 (5 bases). This CDR3 has 13 residues. With 4 bases removed from V and 5 bases from J, the gap between germline ends came to 11 bases. Germline assignment: CDR1 LNHDA and CDR2 SQIVND (reference sequence). The DNA for the CDR3 is TGTGCCAGTAGTACCGGCAGGGCTACTGAAGCTTTCTTT. This codes for CASSTGRATEAFF. The complete variable domain, with remaining parts taken from reference TRBV19 and TRBJ1-1, reads DGGITQSPKYLFRKEGQNVTLSCEQNLNHDAMYWYRQDPGQGLRLIYYSQIVNDFQKGDIAEGYSVSREKKESFPLTVTSAQKNPTAFYLCASSTGRATEAFFGQGTRLTVV.

This chain links TRBV24-1 with TRBJ1-2; D is undetermined. V lost 4 bases and J 8 bases, leaving 13 bases between the germline ends. Germline CDR1 reads KGHDR; CDR2 reads SFDVKD. This CDR3 region has 13 residues. The CDR3: CATSDRAGSGYTF. CDR3 sequence (DNA): TGTGCCACCAGTGACCGGGCGGGGAGCGGCTACACCTTC.

Sample share makes this clone medium-sized. The chain carries TRBV27 and TRBJ2-1, with 8 bases identical to TRBD1. The CDR3 consists of 14 residues. Germline CDR1 and CDR2: MNHEY and SMNVEV (reference sequence). The trim removed 3 bases at V and 8 bases at J, leaving 6 bases unmatched. CDR3 amino acids: CASSFGTGGDEQFF. CDR3 in DNA: TGTGCCAGCAGTTTCGGGACAGGAGGTGATGAGCAGTTCTTC.

The chain links TRBV6-6 to TRBJ1-2; 9 bases are shared with TRBD1. CDR1 and CDR2 from the germline V gene are MNHNY and SVGAGI (reference sequence). With 3 bases clipped from V and 1 base from J, the junction kept 6 bases outside the gene matches. This CDR3 is built from 16 residues. The CDR3: CASSYQGQGSNYGYTF. CDR3 coding DNA: TGTGCCAGCAGTTATCAAGGACAGGGGAGTAACTATGGCTACACCTTC.

This clone has more than one count but fewer than ten. The sample has other DNA sequences that encode this CDR3 too. The genes are TRBV6-5 and TRBJ1-1; D call uncertain. The germline CDR1 and CDR2 sequences are MNHEY and SVGAGI. CDR3 length: 13 residues. The germline V and J ends were trimmed by 6 bases and 5 bases, with 13 bases remaining between them. CDR3 coding DNA: TGTGCCAGCAGAGCGGGCGCCGGAACTGAAGCTTTCTTT. It translates to CASRAGAGTEAFF.

The chain joins TRBV19 to TRBJ1-2, with 9 bases matching TRBD1. Per the germline V gene, CDR1 is LNHDA and CDR2 is SQIVND (reference sequence). V shed 7 bases and J 6 bases; nucleotides not matched to a gene: 3. The CDR3 totals 12 residues. CDR3 amino acids: CASIGTGHGYTF. CDR3 coding DNA: TGTGCCAGTATTGGGACAGGGCATGGCTACACCTTC. Full variable domain (remainder filled in from reference TRBV19 and TRBJ1-2): DGGITQSPKYLFRKEGQNVTLSCEQNLNHDAMYWYRQDPGQGLRLIYYSQIVNDFQKGDIAEGYSVSREKKESFPLTVTSAQKNPTAFYLCASIGTGHGYTFGSGTRLTVV.

This clone was seen a few times. This sequence joins TRBV7-8 and TRBJ2-7; TRBD1 aligns across 10 bases. The J segment lost 3 bases and the V segment lost 2 bases, leaving 4 bases of the junction unmatched. This CDR3 is 15 amino acids long. Germline V gene data show CDR1 as SGHVS and CDR2 as FQNEAQ. The CDR3 region has the DNA TGTGCCAGCAGCTTAACAGGGACAGGGGACTACGAGCAGTACTTC. Translation gives CASSLTGTGDYEQYF.